A single sample gave rise to the 32 T cell receptor beta chains below, sequenced in a study of blood T cell repertoires in COVID-19. Libraries were prepared by immunoSEQ multiplex PCR; TCRdb keeps only in-frame clonotypes and omits some of them. Here the sample spans about 220,000 clones, around 81% being singletons. The source material was peripheral blood. These receptors were collected from a human donor in a cohort sampled during active COVID-19.

Regarding this clone: Other DNA sequences in the same sample also yield this CDR3. The gene calls are TRBV7-3 and TRBJ2-1, with D hard to call. The CDR3 totals 15 residues. V lost 2 bases and J 0 bases, leaving 8 bases between the germline ends. CDR1 is SGHTA and CDR2 is FQGTGA in the germline V gene. The CDR3 loop reads CASSLDLSSYNEQFF. DNA for the CDR3: TGTGCCAGCAGCTTAGATCTGAGCTCCTACAATGAGCAGTTCTTC.

V usage is TRBV5-1 and J usage is TRBJ2-5; tentatively, D is TRBD2 (6 bases). CDR3 length equals 15 residues. CDR1 is SGHRS and CDR2 is YFSETQ in the germline V gene. Trimming pared 2 bases from V and 4 bases from J, leaving 15 bases between. The CDR3 sequence: CASSFGGGGGETQYF. The CDR3 nucleotides are TGCGCCAGCAGCTTCGGCGGTGGGGGAGGAGAGACCCAGTACTTC.

The CDR3 coding sequence is TGTGCCACCGGAGACCTGGGGCGAGGATACAATGAGCAGTTCTTC. It yields the protein CATGDLGRGYNEQFF. The V and J genes are TRBV24-1 and TRBJ2-1, with TRBD1 as a possible D gene (5 bases). V was pared by 9 bases and J by 4 bases, with 18 bases between. The CDR3 totals 15 residues. Germline V gives CDR1 KGHDR, CDR2 SFDVKD.

The V call is TRBV6-5, the J call TRBJ1-4, with TRBD1 matching over 8 bases. V was clipped by 2 bases and J by 7 bases; unmatched bases: 6. The germline gives CDR1 MNHEY, CDR2 SVGAGI. This CDR3 has 15 amino acids. CDR3 sequence reads: CASSYAQGGIEKLFF. The CDR3 DNA is TGTGCCAGCAGTTACGCACAGGGGGGTATTGAAAAACTGTTTTTT.

A few counts support this clone. The chain is built from TRBV4-1 and TRBJ1-1; TRBD1 agrees at 7 bases. Germline lookup yields CDR1 MGHRA and CDR2 YSYEKL. After removal of 1 base from V and 6 bases from J, the junction contained 8 bases not matched to a gene. There are 15 residues in the CDR3. In DNA, the CDR3 is TGCGCCAGCAGCCAAGCGTACAGGGGCCGCTCTGAAGCTTTCTTT. It codes for CASSQAYRGRSEAFF.

The V and J genes are TRBV28 and TRBJ1-2; 9 bases are shared with TRBD1. After removal of 3 bases from V and 5 bases from J, the junction contained 7 bases not matched to a gene. The CDR3 is made up of 15 amino acids. Germline CDR1 reads MDHEN; CDR2 reads SYDVKM. The CDR3 DNA sequence: TGTGCCAGCAGTTTGGGGACAGGGAGGGGGTATGGCTACACCTTC. Translated: CASSLGTGRGYGYTF.

The chain has TRBV24-1 and TRBJ2-1, with a weak D call TRBD2 (5 bases). Looked up from germline, CDR1 is KGHDR and CDR2 is SFDVKD. This CDR3 has 15 residues. Trimming took off 0 bases at V and 7 bases at J, with 12 bases between the two ends. The CDR3 region is CATSDLTGIGNEQFF. CDR3 nucleotides: TGTGCCACCAGTGATTTGACCGGGATAGGGAATGAGCAGTTCTTC.

This clone was detected only once. The chain recombines TRBV28 with TRBJ1-3; D perhaps matches TRBD1 (5 bases). CDR3 length: 16 residues. Germline CDR1 is MDHEN and CDR2 is SYDVKM. Trimming took off 5 bases at V and 0 bases at J, with 14 bases between the two ends. CDR3 residues: CASSQPGLRSGNTIYF. CDR3 bases: TGTGCCAGCAGTCAACCGGGACTCCGCTCTGGAAACACCATATATTTT.

The genes are TRBV6-5 and TRBJ1-5; D is unresolved. The CDR3 spans 15 residues. With 6 bases removed from V and 7 bases from J, the gap between germline ends came to 19 bases. The germline gives CDR1 MNHEY, CDR2 SVGAGI. The CDR3 DNA is TGTGCCAGCAGCGGCAGGAGGGTTAGAGAACAGCCCCAGCATTTT. Protein: CASSGRRVREQPQHF.

The chain couples TRBV6-6 to TRBJ1-1; a possible D gene is TRBD1 (5 bases). Germline CDR1 MNHNY, CDR2 SVGAGI (reference sequence). V shed 2 bases and J shed 12 bases, with 13 bases lying between them. The CDR3 is 12 amino acids. The CDR3 loop reads CASSYRGARTFF. The CDR3 region has the DNA TGTGCCAGCAGTTACAGGGGCGCGAGGACTTTCTTT.

This clone was recorded a few times. This chain connects TRBV20-1 to TRBJ1-1; 8 nucleotides line up with TRBD1. This CDR3 has 14 amino acids. The J segment lost 3 bases and the V segment lost 3 bases, leaving 6 bases of the junction unmatched. From germline, CDR1 is DFQATT and CDR2 SNEGSKA (reference sequence). The CDR3: CSASYRGSDTEAFF. Here the CDR3 DNA reads TGCAGTGCTAGTTACAGGGGGAGCGACACTGAAGCTTTCTTT.

With regard to this clone: A read error may produce the germline difference seen at one junction end. The V call is TRBV2, the J call TRBJ2-1; D gene ambiguous. The germline gives CDR1 SNHLY, CDR2 FYNNEI. The CDR3 is 12 residues long. The chain's CDR3 is CASSENSNKQFF. The DNA for the CDR3 is TGTGCCAGCAGTGAAAACAGCAATAAGCAGTTCTTC.

Only a few counts were recorded for this clone. This chain joins TRBV28 and TRBJ1-3; D is unclear. Trimming shortened V by 8 bases and J by 2 bases, and 16 bases separated the two germline ends. The length of the CDR3 is 15 residues. Germline CDR1 and CDR2: MDHEN and SYDVKM. CDR3 amino acids: CASQGALGAGNTIYF. CDR3 nucleotides: TGTGCCAGCCAAGGAGCTCTAGGTGCTGGAAACACCATATATTTT. Filled out from reference TRBV28 and TRBJ1-3, the complete variable domain reads DVKVTQSSRYLVKRTGEKVFLECVQDMDHENMFWYRQDPGLGLRLIYFSYDVKMKEKGDIPEGYSVSREKKERFSLILESASTNQTSMYLCASQGALGAGNTIYFGEGSWLTVV.

The chain is built from TRBV7-3 and TRBJ2-2, with D tentatively TRBD1 (5 bases). The V end lost 6 bases, the J end lost 1 base, and 6 bases lay between the germline ends. This CDR3 is 13 amino acids long. Germline CDR1 is SGHTA and CDR2 is FQGTGA. The CDR3 here is CASSRGNTGELFF. CDR3 nucleotides: TGTGCCAGCAGTAGGGGGAACACCGGGGAGCTGTTTTTT.

V usage is TRBV28 and J usage is TRBJ1-2, with D unclear. Germline values: CDR1 MDHEN, CDR2 SYDVKM. Between the trimmed V and J ends, which lost 4 bases and 3 bases, there was a span of 15 bases. The CDR3 sequence is 15 residues long. CDR3 loop: CASSSRRGPYYGYTF. CDR3 nucleotide sequence: TGTGCCAGCAGTTCAAGGCGGGGTCCATACTATGGCTACACCTTC.

The gene calls are TRBV6-6 and TRBJ1-5, with 8 bases matching TRBD1. After removal of 2 bases from V and 6 bases from J, the junction contained 3 bases not matched to a gene. The CDR3 spans 14 residues. The germline CDR1 and CDR2 sequences are MNHNY and SVGAGI (reference sequence). The CDR3 region has the DNA TGTGCCAGCAGTTACGGACAGGGTAGTCAGCCCCAGCATTTT. Amino acids: CASSYGQGSQPQHF.

The chain recombines TRBV4-1 with TRBJ1-5, with D unresolved. V was shortened by 4 bases and J by 3 bases, with 7 bases between the two germline ends. CDR3 length: 13 residues. Germline loops: CDR1 MGHRA, CDR2 YSYEKL. DNA for the CDR3: TGCGCCAGCAGCCGAGGTCCCAATCAGCCCCAGCATTTT. Its protein product is CASSRGPNQPQHF.

Points on this clone: At one end, the junction sequence differs from germline, possibly due to a read error. The V call is TRBV18, the J call TRBJ2-3; TRBD1 is a possible D gene (5 bases). CDR3 size: 13 residues. CDR1 is KGHSH and CDR2 is LQKENI in the germline V gene. In nucleotides, the CDR3 is TGTGCCAGCTCACCACCAGGGGCAGAGACGCAGTATTTT. Its protein product is CASSPPGAETQYF.

The chain links TRBV6-4 to TRBJ2-3, with 7 positions matching TRBD2. This CDR3 region has 15 residues. The V gene's germline CDR1 is MRHNA and CDR2 SNTAGT. V lost 0 bases, J lost 5 bases, and 5 bases stayed unmatched. In DNA form, the CDR3 reads TGTGCCAGCAGTGACTCTCCGACTAGCTTAGATACGCAGTATTTT. Protein sequence: CASSDSPTSLDTQYF.

The V call is TRBV11-2, the J call TRBJ1-6; 8 nucleotides agree with TRBD1. The ends lost 6 bases at V and 0 bases at J; junction bases unmatched: 4. Germline assignment: CDR1 SGHAT and CDR2 FQNNGV. The CDR3 has 16 residues. The CDR3 spells CASRLTGGSYNSPLHF. CDR3 bases: TGTGCCAGCAGACTAACAGGGGGCTCCTATAATTCACCCCTCCACTTT.

The chain uses TRBV7-3 and TRBJ2-3, with D possibly being TRBD1 (6 bases). Trimming removed 1 base from V and 5 bases from J, with 13 bases in between. CDR1 SGHTA and CDR2 FQGTGA come from the germline V gene. The CDR3 runs 15 residues. CDR3 sequence reads: CASSLRSGAGDTQYF. The DNA of the CDR3 is TGTGCCAGCAGCTTAAGGTCAGGGGCGGGAGATACGCAGTATTTT. The full variable domain, with the rest looked up from reference TRBV7-3 and TRBJ2-3, is GAGVSQTPSNKVTEKGKYVELRCDPISGHTALYWYRQSLGQGPEFLIYFQGTGAADDSGLPNDRFFAVRPEGSVSTLKIQRTERGDSAVYLCASSLRSGAGDTQYFGPGTRLTVL.

The chain links TRBV7-2 to TRBJ2-6; 9 bases are a match to TRBD1. V was clipped by 3 bases and J by 4 bases; unmatched bases: 7. This CDR3 spans 17 amino acids. Germline CDR1 and CDR2: SGHTA and FQGNSA. For the CDR3, the DNA is TGTGCCAGCAGCTTCCACAGGGGGCTAAGCGGGGCCAACGTCCTGACTTTC. Its translation is CASSFHRGLSGANVLTF.

V gene TRBV27 combines with J gene TRBJ2-1, with 9 bases that match TRBD1. The V segment lost 4 bases and the J segment 5 bases; nucleotides outside the gene matches: 6. The CDR3 runs to 15 residues. Per the germline V gene, CDR1 is MNHEY and CDR2 is SMNVEV (reference sequence). The CDR3 DNA reads as TGTGCCAGCAGTTCGACCGGGACAGGGAACAATGAGCAGTTCTTC. Translating gives CASSSTGTGNNEQFF.

The chain employs TRBV28 and TRBJ1-2; TRBD1 matches 11 bases. This CDR3 has 15 residues. The germline V gene has CDR1 MDHEN and CDR2 SYDVKM. V lost 2 bases, J lost 4 bases, and 3 bases stayed unmatched. CDR3 DNA sequence: TGTGCCAGCAGTTTACCGGGACAGGGGGTCTATGGCTACACCTTC. Its translation: CASSLPGQGVYGYTF.

The chain joins TRBV2 to TRBJ1-2, with unresolved D. The CDR3 spans 12 residues. Trimming pared 7 bases from V and 2 bases from J, leaving 8 bases between. Looked up from germline, CDR1 is SNHLY and CDR2 is FYNNEI. The CDR3 DNA sequence: TGTGCCAGCAATGGCATGAACTATGGCTACACCTTC. Translation: CASNGMNYGYTF.

This chain uses TRBV6-5 with TRBJ1-1, with 7 bases lining up with TRBD1. With 0 bases clipped from V and 1 base from J, the junction kept 2 bases outside the gene matches. The CDR3 is 15 residues long. Germline CDR1 reads MNHEY; CDR2 reads SVGAGI. CDR3 sequence reads: CASSYSGTENTEAFF. As DNA, the CDR3 is TGTGCCAGCAGTTACTCCGGGACAGAGAACACTGAAGCTTTCTTT.

The chain carries TRBV6-5 and TRBJ1-2; D is possibly TRBD1 (6 bases). The V end was cut by 7 bases, the J end by 4 bases, with 13 bases between. Per the germline V gene, CDR1 is MNHEY and CDR2 is SVGAGI. CDR3 length: 13 amino acids. The CDR3 loop is CASKRGGLYGYTF. The DNA for the CDR3 is TGTGCCAGCAAGAGGGGGGGACTCTATGGCTACACCTTC.

V usage is TRBV3-1 (or the pseudogene TRBV3-2) and J usage is TRBJ1-3; 7 bases match TRBD1. CDR3 length equals 15 residues. Trimming at V came to 4 bases and at J to 0 bases, leaving 3 bases not matched to a gene. CDR1 is LGHDT, CDR2 YNNKEL, per germline (reference sequence). The CDR3 sequence is CASSRGQPSGNTIYF. The CDR3 bases are TGTGCCAGCAGCCGGGGACAGCCCTCTGGAAACACCATATATTTT.

The rearrangement links TRBV5-4 to TRBJ2-2; TRBD1 matches at 8 bases. The germline CDR1 and CDR2 sequences are SGHNT and YYREEE (reference sequence). The CDR3 runs 16 residues. Trimming at V came to 4 bases and at J to 6 bases, leaving 11 bases not matched to a gene. Written as DNA, the CDR3 is TGTGCCAGCAGCCCTCGGACAGGGCGCGCCCCCGGGGAGCTGTTTTTT. Translating it yields CASSPRTGRAPGELFF.

This clone was detected a few times. V and J are TRBV5-1 and TRBJ1-2; 7 bases agree with TRBD1. The germline V gene has CDR1 SGHRS and CDR2 YFSETQ. J gave up 3 bases and V 0 bases, and 2 bases lay outside the gene matches. The CDR3 extends over 14 amino acids. The CDR3 DNA follows: TGCGCCAGCAGCTTGGCCACAGGGGACTATGGCTACACCTTC. Translation: CASSLATGDYGYTF.

This clone has ten or more counts. V is TRBV2 and J is TRBJ1-2; D gene ambiguous. This CDR3 is built from 15 residues. Germline V gene sequence: CDR1 SNHLY, CDR2 FYNNEI. Trimming shortened V by 5 bases and J by 5 bases, and 18 bases separated the two germline ends. Here the CDR3 reads CASSYSIGVGYGYTF. The DNA for the CDR3 is TGTGCCAGCAGTTATTCCATCGGGGTTGGATATGGCTACACCTTC.

This sequence joins TRBV27 and TRBJ1-2, with 7 nucleotides matching TRBD1. The CDR3 has 14 residues. Trimming at V came to 6 bases and at J to 7 bases, leaving 11 bases not matched to a gene. Germline V gives CDR1 MNHEY, CDR2 SMNVEV (reference sequence). The CDR3 nucleotides read TGTGCCAGCAGCCCAAGAAGGACAGGCATTGGCTACACCTTC. Protein sequence: CASSPRRTGIGYTF.